Shown below are 31 T cell receptor beta chains from a single sample sequenced in a study of siplizumab effects on memory and regulatory T cells (dated by TCRdb to the late 2010s). Library preparation used the immunoSEQ multiplex PCR assay. TCRdb holds this immuneACCESS table with in-frame rearrangements only. Some clones are missing; in checked studies, unresolved V genes explain under half, and the rest has no known cause. The sample has roughly 120,000 clones on record, less than 95% of them singletons. Of the sample, about 1.8% is held by the ten largest clones. Material for sequencing was non-Treg CD4+ T cells sorted from blood. Interpreted using the paper, the cell subset or site label stands for: FACS-sorted unstimulated CD4+ non-regulatory T cells. Receptors originate from a human donor in good health.

The V and J genes are TRBV7-2 and TRBJ2-3, with 11 positions matching TRBD2. This CDR3 contains 17 residues. In germline, CDR1 is SGHTA, CDR2 FQGNSA. Trimming removed 3 bases from V and 0 bases from J; junction bases left unmatched: 5. The CDR3 DNA reads TGTGCCAGCAGCTTCCCTAGCGGGGGGTCTAGCACAGATACGCAGTATTTT. Translating gives CASSFPSGGSSTDTQYF.

The table lists this clone with a few counts. This sequence joins TRBV7-9 and TRBJ1-5, with D tentatively TRBD1 (5 bases). The CDR3 consists of 14 residues. Germline V gene data show CDR1 as SEHNR and CDR2 as FQNEAQ (reference sequence). V was cut by 5 bases and J by 7 bases, with 15 bases left in between. CDR3 coding DNA: TGTGCCAGCAGCGCGGCTGGGGGGGAACAGCCCCAGCATTTT. This sequence encodes CASSAAGGEQPQHF.

In this sample, this clone turned up a few times. V gene TRBV9 combines with J gene TRBJ1-1, with D uncertain. The CDR3 sequence is 14 residues long. Germline loops: CDR1 SGDLS, CDR2 YYNGEE. The V and J ends lost 4 bases and 11 bases respectively, with 21 bases between them. This CDR3 reads CASSSDPDGTEAFF. CDR3 in DNA: TGTGCCAGCAGCTCCGACCCGGACGGCACGGAGGCTTTCTTT.

About this clone itself: This specimen includes other DNA sequences encoding the same CDR3. The chain has TRBV9 and TRBJ1-4; no clear D. The CDR3 is 16 amino acids. V lost 4 bases and J 0 bases, leaving 13 bases between the germline ends. Germline V gene sequence: CDR1 SGDLS, CDR2 YYNGEE. The DNA for the CDR3 is TGTGCCAGCAGCCCCCACGGGGTAGCAACTAATGAAAAACTGTTTTTT. This translates into CASSPHGVATNEKLFF.

This clone was counted once. V gene TRBV6-1 combines with J gene TRBJ1-5; D unclear. Germline lookup yields CDR1 MNHNS and CDR2 SASEGT. CDR3 length: 13 residues. Trimming pared 8 bases from V and 3 bases from J, leaving 11 bases between. CDR3 loop: CASGVIVNQPQHF. DNA of the CDR3: TGTGCCAGCGGGGTGATAGTCAATCAGCCCCAGCATTTT.

The V call is TRBV18, the J call TRBJ1-2, with TRBD1 matching over 8 bases. The length of the CDR3 is 14 residues. J gave up 2 bases and V 3 bases, and 2 bases lay outside the gene matches. Germline assignment: CDR1 KGHSH and CDR2 LQKENI. CDR3 nucleotides: TGTGCCAGCTCACCGACAGGGGCCAACTATGGCTACACCTTC. This encodes CASSPTGANYGYTF.

V is TRBV11-1 and J is TRBJ2-1; TRBD2 matches 11 bases. Germline lookup yields CDR1 SGHAT and CDR2 FQDESV (reference sequence). The CDR3 extends over 16 amino acids. Losses at the gene ends were 4 bases for V and 1 base for J; bases not matched to a gene: 3. CDR3 region: CASSYRTSGSYNEQFF. The CDR3 nucleotides read TGTGCCAGCAGCTATAGGACTAGCGGGTCCTACAATGAGCAGTTCTTC.

This chain links TRBV10-3 with TRBJ2-5; D is perhaps TRBD2 (7 bases). The CDR3 contains 14 residues. Germline V gene lookup returns CDR1 ENHRY and CDR2 SYGVKD. The V end lost 6 bases, the J end lost 3 bases, and 14 bases lay between the germline ends. The CDR3 DNA follows: TGTGCCATCAGAGGGGGGGCCGGAGAAGAGACCCAGTACTTC. Translated: CAIRGGAGEETQYF.

The rearrangement links TRBV6-5 to TRBJ1-2; the D is unclear. The CDR3 covers 12 residues. Trimming took off 2 bases at V and 8 bases at J, with 9 bases between the two ends. CDR1 MNHEY and CDR2 SVGAGI come from the germline V gene. CDR3 protein: CASSYRGKGYTF. The CDR3 bases are TGTGCCAGCAGTTACCGTGGGAAGGGCTACACCTTC.

This clone showed up just once. The chain is built from TRBV30 and TRBJ2-1, with 8 positions matching TRBD2. The V gene end was trimmed by 2 bases and the J gene end by 6 bases; junction bases not matched to a gene: 3. Germline V gene data show CDR1 as GTSNPN and CDR2 as SVGIG (reference sequence). The CDR3 totals 13 residues. DNA of the CDR3: TGTGCCTGGAGTCCGGGACTAGTCAATGAGCAGTTCTTC. Its protein is CAWSPGLVNEQFF.

This chain joins TRBV6-5 and TRBJ2-1, with 7 bases that match TRBD1. The CDR3 length is 14 residues. V shed 7 bases, J shed 6 bases, and the junction held 9 bases outside the gene matches. Germline V gene lookup returns CDR1 MNHEY and CDR2 SVGAGI. In DNA form, the CDR3 reads TGTGCCAGCACCGCCCCGGGACAGTTCAATGAGCAGTTCTTC. It codes for CASTAPGQFNEQFF.

The gene calls are TRBV5-4 and TRBJ2-5; D remains ambiguous. Germline V lookup: CDR1 SGHNT, CDR2 YYREEE (reference sequence). The length of the CDR3 is 16 residues. V was cut by 4 bases and J by 0 bases, with 16 bases left in between. CDR3 protein: CASSQDSAAHQETQYF. CDR3 in DNA: TGTGCCAGCAGCCAAGATTCGGCAGCTCACCAAGAGACCCAGTACTTC.

CDR3 region: CASSRTLGVNGYTF. DNA for the CDR3: TGTGCCAGCAGTCGGACCCTGGGGGTAAATGGCTACACCTTC. V is TRBV6-5 and J is TRBJ1-2; D might be TRBD1 (5 bases). This CDR3 is 14 amino acids long. With 5 bases removed from V and 6 bases from J, the gap between germline ends came to 16 bases. Germline CDR1 MNHEY, CDR2 SVGAGI.

The chain uses TRBV27 and TRBJ1-2; 9 bases are a match to TRBD1. The CDR3 covers 13 residues. The J segment lost 13 bases and the V segment lost 6 bases, leaving 12 bases of the junction unmatched. CDR1 and CDR2 from the germline V gene are MNHEY and SMNVEV (reference sequence). In DNA, the CDR3 is TGTGCCAGCAGCCGGGGACAGGGACCTCTTCTCACCTTC. Amino acid sequence: CASSRGQGPLLTF.

This clone has a single count. The V and J genes are TRBV5-1 and TRBJ1-4; 8 nucleotides match TRBD1. CDR3 size: 15 residues. V was clipped by 0 bases and J by 6 bases; unmatched bases: 4. Germline V gene lookup returns CDR1 SGHRS and CDR2 YFSETQ. CDR3 coding DNA: TGCGCCAGCAGCTTGGGCGGACAGGGAGATGAAAAACTGTTTTTT. Its translation is CASSLGGQGDEKLFF.

V is TRBV7-3 and J is TRBJ2-3; TRBD1 might be the D (6 bases). In germline, CDR1 is SGHTA, CDR2 FQGTGA. Trimming stripped 5 bases from V and 4 bases from J, with 13 bases between. The length of the CDR3 is 14 residues. The CDR3 protein is CASSLSTGPDTQYF. The CDR3 DNA follows: TGTGCCAGCAGCCTATCCACAGGGCCAGATACGCAGTATTTT.

The CDR3 bases are TGCGCCAGCAGCCCGTTGTTTGCATCACCCCTCCACTTT. Translating it yields CASSPLFASPLHF. This chain joins TRBV4-1 and TRBJ1-6, with D unresolved. This CDR3 region has 13 residues. Trimming shortened V by 4 bases and J by 10 bases, and 11 bases separated the two germline ends. CDR1 MGHRA and CDR2 YSYEKL come from the germline V gene.

The rearrangement uses TRBV18 and TRBJ2-7, with D unresolved. Germline values: CDR1 KGHSH, CDR2 LQKENI. The CDR3 runs to 13 residues. V lost 3 bases, J lost 3 bases, and 9 bases lay in between. The chain's CDR3 is CASSPGRNYEQYF. In nucleotides, the CDR3 is TGTGCCAGCTCACCGGGCAGGAACTACGAGCAGTACTTC.

This chain links TRBV29-1 with TRBJ2-3, with 10 positions matching TRBD2. Losses at the gene ends were 4 bases for V and 0 bases for J; bases not matched to a gene: 1. The CDR3 is made up of 14 amino acids. Germline V lookup: CDR1 SQVTM, CDR2 ANQGSEA. In DNA form, the CDR3 reads TGCAGCGTTGCGACTAGCGGGAGCACAGATACGCAGTATTTT. The encoded protein is CSVATSGSTDTQYF.

The chain couples TRBV5-1 to TRBJ2-1; D may be TRBD2 (5 bases). With 7 bases removed from V and 3 bases from J, the gap between germline ends came to 11 bases. CDR3 length equals 13 residues. The germline V gene encodes CDR1 SGHRS and CDR2 YFSETQ. Written as DNA, the CDR3 is TGCGCCAGCCGGGGAGATATCTACAATGAGCAGTTCTTC. It specifies CASRGDIYNEQFF. Drawing the rest from reference TRBV5-1 and TRBJ2-1, the complete variable domain is KAGVTQTPRYLIKTRGQQVTLSCSPISGHRSVSWYQQTPGQGLQFLFEYFSETQRNKGNFPGRFSGRQFSNSRSEMNVSTLELGDSALYLCASRGDIYNEQFFGPGTRLTVL.

This chain connects TRBV29-1 to TRBJ2-2; maybe TRBD1 (6 bases). Germline CDR1 and CDR2: SQVTM and ANQGSEA. CDR3 size: 14 residues. The CDR3 nucleotides are TGCACCGATATTCGGGCAGGGGCGGGCGGGGAGCTGTTTTTT. Amino acids: CTDIRAGAGGELFF.

The chain is built from TRBV5-1 and TRBJ2-5, with D perhaps matching TRBD1 or TRBD2 (5 bases each). The CDR3 extends over 16 amino acids. The V end was cut by 0 bases, the J end by 5 bases, with 17 bases between. Germline lookup yields CDR1 SGHRS and CDR2 YFSETQ. The DNA for the CDR3 is TGCGCCAGCAGCTTGGAGGGACGGGGAAAAAAGGAGACCCAGTACTTC. It yields the protein CASSLEGRGKKETQYF.

The chain is built from TRBV5-6 and TRBJ2-1; TRBD2 is a possible D gene (6 bases). The CDR3 is 12 amino acids. The germline gives CDR1 SGHDT, CDR2 YYEEEE. Trimming left V 4 bases short and J 9 bases short, with 11 bases between. The CDR3 nucleotides are TGTGCCAGCAGCCCGCGGGACGGTGAGCAGTTCTTC. This encodes CASSPRDGEQFF.

The chain combines TRBV5-4 with TRBJ2-2; no reliable D call. V was trimmed by 8 bases and J by 3 bases, leaving 17 bases between them. The CDR3 length is 15 residues. Per germline, CDR1 SGHNT and CDR2 YYREEE (reference sequence). The CDR3 reads CASSRSSAHTGELFF. The CDR3 coding sequence is TGTGCCAGTAGCCGGTCCAGCGCCCACACCGGGGAGCTGTTTTTT.

The V call is TRBV2, the J call TRBJ1-4; D remains ambiguous. V lost 4 bases to trimming and J lost 8 bases, with 8 bases between them. CDR3 length: 12 amino acids. Per germline, CDR1 SNHLY and CDR2 FYNNEI. CDR3 coding DNA: TGTGCCAGCAGTGTGTTCGGGGAAAAACTGTTTTTT. The encoded protein is CASSVFGEKLFF.

This chain links TRBV16 with TRBJ1-5, with D possibly being TRBD1 (6 bases). Deletions cut 4 bases from V and 1 base from J, with 11 bases between. Germline V gene data show CDR1 as KGHSY and CDR2 as FQNENV. The CDR3 is 15 residues long. CDR3 in DNA: TGTGCCAGCAGCCGAGGAGGGGGGAGCAATCAGCCCCAGCATTTT. It specifies CASSRGGGSNQPQHF.

This CDR3 is CASSLTDRGQGTEAFF. The CDR3 DNA reads as TGCGCCAGCAGCTTGACGGACAGGGGGCAGGGCACTGAAGCTTTCTTT. The V gene is TRBV5-1, the J gene TRBJ1-1, with 11 bases that match TRBD1. The CDR3 runs 16 residues. V was pared by 1 base and J by 4 bases, with 6 bases of the junction left unmatched. The germline V gene encodes CDR1 SGHRS and CDR2 YFSETQ.

The chain recombines TRBV6-4 with TRBJ2-1; perhaps TRBD2 as D (6 bases). The germline V and J ends were trimmed by 1 base and 9 bases, with 13 bases remaining between them. CDR1 is MRHNA, CDR2 SNTAGT, per germline. This CDR3 has 14 amino acids. Here the CDR3 DNA reads TGTGCCAGCAGTGACTTCGCGGGGCACGGTGAGCAGTTCTTC. Residues: CASSDFAGHGEQFF.

V usage is TRBV11-2 and J usage is TRBJ1-2; 7 bases are shared with TRBD1. V trimming: 1 base; J trimming: 2 bases; junction bases outside the gene matches: 4. This CDR3 region has 15 residues. Germline V gene data show CDR1 as SGHAT and CDR2 as FQNNGV. The CDR3: CASSLGRGENYGYTF. The CDR3 nucleotides read TGTGCCAGCAGCTTAGGCAGGGGGGAAAACTATGGCTACACCTTC. Full variable domain (outside the CDR3, taken from reference TRBV11-2 and TRBJ1-2): EAGVAQSPRYKIIEKRQSVAFWCNPISGHATLYWYQQILGQGPKLLIQFQNNGVVDDSQLPKDRFSAERLKGVDSTLKIQPAKLEDSAVYLCASSLGRGENYGYTFGSGTRLTVV.

DNA of the CDR3: TGTGCCAGCTCCCAGGGAGGGATCCAGAATTCACCCCTCCACTTT. It specifies CASSQGGIQNSPLHF. The chain uses TRBV18 and TRBJ1-6, with D possibly being TRBD1 (5 bases). V was shortened by 6 bases and J by 7 bases, with 16 bases between the two germline ends. CDR3 length: 15 amino acids. CDR1 is KGHSH, CDR2 LQKENI, per germline. Based on the CDR3 plus reference TRBV18 and TRBJ1-6, the full variable domain is NAGVMQNPRHLVRRRGQEARLRCSPMKGHSHVYWYRQLPEEGLKFMVYLQKENIIDESGMPKERFSAEFPKEGPSILRIQQVVRGDSAAYFCASSQGGIQNSPLHFGNGTRLTVT.

The chain joins TRBV6-6 to TRBJ1-5, with 8 positions matching TRBD1. The CDR3 is 15 residues long. Unmatched junction bases numbered 12, after V lost 4 bases and J lost 10 bases. Germline V CDR1 and CDR2: MNHNY, SVGAGI (reference sequence). CDR3 amino acids: CASSSRQGSEYPQHF. Written as DNA, the CDR3 is TGTGCCAGCAGTTCGCGACAGGGGTCGGAATATCCCCAGCATTTT.